Presented here are 17 T cell receptor beta chains from one specimen sequenced in a study of control samples from healthy donors and cancer patients. Here immunoSEQ multiplex PCR was the method, and the copy in TCRdb shows in-frame clones only, minus some. Among about 54,000 clones, around 95% were seen once, and the ten largest hold about 2%. Sequencing was done on a sample of blood. These receptors were collected from a young woman in good health.

The J gene is TRBJ2-1, the V gene TRBV6-5, with 12 bases aligning to TRBD2. Germline CDR1 reads MNHEY; CDR2 reads SVGAGI. CDR3 size: 15 residues. V was clipped by 6 bases and J by 7 bases; unmatched bases: 7. DNA for the CDR3: TGTGCCAGCAGGGCTAGCGGGAGGGCCGTGAATGAGCAGTTCTTC. Its protein is CASRASGRAVNEQFF.

The gene calls are TRBV5-1 and TRBJ2-3, with D unclear. Germline loops: CDR1 SGHRS, CDR2 YFSETQ. The germline V and J ends were trimmed by 6 bases and 2 bases, with 4 bases remaining between them. CDR3 length: 11 amino acids. The CDR3 here is CASTNTDTQYF. The CDR3 region has the DNA TGCGCCAGCACGAACACAGATACGCAGTATTTT. Full variable domain (remainder filled in from reference TRBV5-1 and TRBJ2-3): KAGVTQTPRYLIKTRGQQVTLSCSPISGHRSVSWYQQTPGQGLQFLFEYFSETQRNKGNFPGRFSGRQFSNSRSEMNVSTLELGDSALYLCASTNTDTQYFGPGTRLTVL.

The J gene is TRBJ2-7, the V gene TRBV3-1 (or the pseudogene TRBV3-2), with TRBD2 matching over 7 bases. CDR3 size: 15 residues. Per the germline V gene, CDR1 is LGHDT and CDR2 is YNNKEL (reference sequence). J was trimmed by 0 bases and V by 5 bases; bases with no gene match: 7. The CDR3 region is CASSKGTGGSYEQYF. The CDR3 DNA reads as TGTGCCAGCAGCAAGGGCACGGGAGGCTCCTACGAGCAGTACTTC.

V gene TRBV2 combines with J gene TRBJ2-2, with TRBD1 matching 10 bases. The CDR3 is 15 amino acids. CDR1 SNHLY and CDR2 FYNNEI come from the germline V gene. V lost 5 bases and J lost 5; bases outside the gene matches: 5. CDR3 in DNA: TGTGCCAGCAGTTGGGACAGGGGAGAAACCGGGGAGCTGTTTTTT. Encoded protein: CASSWDRGETGELFF.

The chain is built from TRBV6-1 and TRBJ2-2; 7 bases line up with TRBD2. The CDR3 consists of 16 residues. After removal of 2 bases from V and 4 bases from J, the junction contained 7 bases not matched to a gene. CDR1 MNHNS and CDR2 SASEGT come from the germline V gene. CDR3 nucleotide sequence: TGTGCCAGCAGTGAATTGGGCGGGAGCGTCACCGGGGAGCTGTTTTTT. Translated, it gives CASSELGGSVTGELFF.

V is TRBV15 and J is TRBJ2-7; D ambiguous. In germline, CDR1 is LNHNV, CDR2 YYDKDF (reference sequence). The CDR3 runs to 14 residues. V shed 0 bases and J shed 2 bases, with 8 bases lying between them. CDR3 coding DNA: TGTGCCACCAGCAGAGATCGAGGCCCCTACGAGCAGTACTTC. Translation: CATSRDRGPYEQYF.

V and J are TRBV7-9 and TRBJ2-1; a possible D gene is TRBD2 (5 bases). Germline V gene lookup returns CDR1 SEHNR and CDR2 FQNEAQ (reference sequence). V was cut by 8 bases and J by 2 bases, with 10 bases left in between. The CDR3 contains 13 residues. CDR3: CASEGRTYNEQFF. CDR3 DNA: TGTGCCAGCGAGGGCCGCACCTACAATGAGCAGTTCTTC.

As regards this clone: This sample also contains other DNA sequences that code for the same CDR3. The genes are TRBV3-1 (or the pseudogene TRBV3-2) and TRBJ1-1, with D hard to call. CDR3 length: 13 amino acids. Germline V CDR1 and CDR2: LGHDT, YNNKEL (reference sequence). V lost 3 bases and J lost 0, with 5 bases in between. The CDR3, as DNA: TGTGCCAGCAGCCAGGGGTTGAACACTGAAGCTTTCTTT. This encodes CASSQGLNTEAFF.

The J gene is TRBJ2-7, the V gene TRBV7-3; D possibly matches TRBD1 or TRBD2 (5 bases each). The CDR3 has 16 residues. The germline gives CDR1 SGHTA, CDR2 FQGTGA. Trimming stripped 1 base from V and 2 bases from J, with 15 bases between. The CDR3 here is CASSLRPRGGPYEQYF. In DNA form, the CDR3 reads TGTGCCAGCAGCTTAAGGCCGAGGGGCGGCCCCTACGAGCAGTACTTC.

This clone was recorded only once. This sequence joins TRBV7-2 and TRBJ2-7, with a weak D call TRBD2 (6 bases). The CDR3 is 13 amino acids. Germline loops: CDR1 SGHTA, CDR2 FQGNSA. V was cut by 1 base and J by 5 bases, with 9 bases left in between. The CDR3 is CASSLGGGNEQYF. CDR3 DNA sequence: TGTGCCAGCAGCTTAGGGGGAGGCAACGAGCAGTACTTC.

The CDR3 DNA reads as TGCAGTGCGGGCGAGGACTATGGCTACACCTTC. Protein sequence: CSAGEDYGYTF. V gene TRBV20-1 combines with J gene TRBJ1-2; D unresolved. The CDR3 spans 11 residues. The germline CDR1 and CDR2 sequences are DFQATT and SNEGSKA (reference sequence). Deletions cut 6 bases from V and 3 bases from J, with 8 bases between.

The chain is built from TRBV2 and TRBJ2-7; 8 nucleotides agree with TRBD1. Per the germline V gene, CDR1 is SNHLY and CDR2 is FYNNEI. J lost 2 bases, V lost 8 bases, and 14 bases had no gene match. This CDR3 contains 16 residues. The chain's CDR3 is CASGNRDRIIPYEQYF. CDR3 in DNA: TGTGCCAGCGGAAACCGGGACAGGATAATCCCCTACGAGCAGTACTTC. The full variable domain, its missing parts supplied by reference TRBV2 and TRBJ2-7, is EPEVTQTPSHQVTQMGQEVILRCVPISNHLYFYWYRQILGQKVEFLVSFYNNEISEKSEIFDDQFSVERPDGSNFTLKIRSTKLEDSAMYFCASGNRDRIIPYEQYFGPGTRLTVT.

This sequence joins TRBV30 and TRBJ1-2; the D is unclear. Germline V gives CDR1 GTSNPN, CDR2 SVGIG (reference sequence). The CDR3 covers 15 residues. V was cut by 0 bases and J by 3 bases, with 14 bases left in between. DNA of the CDR3: TGTGCCTGGAGTGTAAACGGTGGCTTCTACTATGGCTACACCTTC. The encoded protein is CAWSVNGGFYYGYTF.

This rearrangement joins TRBV4-1 to TRBJ1-1; a possible D gene is TRBD1 (6 bases). The V end was cut by 1 base, the J end by 4 bases, with 10 bases between. This CDR3 spans 14 amino acids. CDR1 and CDR2 from the germline V gene are MGHRA and YSYEKL. The CDR3 DNA sequence: TGCGCCAGCAGCCAAGCAGGGGTGGGCACTGAAGCTTTCTTT. Its translation is CASSQAGVGTEAFF.

The chain is built from TRBV28 and TRBJ1-6, with D possibly matching TRBD1 (6 bases). Germline assignment: CDR1 MDHEN and CDR2 SYDVKM. The length of the CDR3 is 15 residues. V was clipped by 4 bases and J by 8 bases, with 15 bases between them. The CDR3 region is CASSSLPRGDSPLHF. The CDR3 coding sequence is TGTGCCAGCAGTTCTCTCCCCAGGGGTGATTCACCCCTCCACTTT.

This clone was seen just once. The chain uses TRBV5-1 and TRBJ2-7; D is possibly TRBD1 (6 bases). The CDR3 runs to 13 residues. V was cut by 4 bases and J by 0 bases, with 8 bases left in between. The germline V gene encodes CDR1 SGHRS and CDR2 YFSETQ. Here the CDR3 DNA reads TGCGCCAGCAGCCGGGACACCTCCTACGAGCAGTACTTC. Its translation: CASSRDTSYEQYF.

The V call is TRBV7-8, the J call TRBJ2-5; 9 nucleotides line up with TRBD2. The CDR3 totals 18 residues. Trimming removed 5 bases from V and 5 bases from J; junction bases left unmatched: 18. Germline CDR1 and CDR2: SGHVS and FQNEAQ. The CDR3 region is CASSQALVAGAIWETQYF. CDR3 DNA: TGTGCCAGCAGCCAAGCCCTCGTAGCGGGAGCTATTTGGGAGACCCAGTACTTC.